The present entry profiles one T cell receptor beta chain with its context. Its matching antigen is unknown. This specimen comes from a study of T-cell memory formation after mild COVID-19. Broader study findings: Some responding clones appeared in pre-infection memory, suggesting cross-reactive memory joined. Contracting CD4+ clones lay largely in CM and EM, with CD8+ ones residing in EMRA. Clones contracting day 15 to 85 were balanced CD4/CD8; later expanders leaned CD4+.

The V segment lost 8 bases and the J segment 2 bases; nucleotides outside the gene matches: 6. The CDR3 contains 14 residues. From germline, CDR1 is SGHTA and CDR2 FQGTGA. TCRdb fed the 5' RACE reads into MiXCR, producing one record per CDR3 protein. The data contain around 450,000 distinct CDR3 sequences, around 20% of them singletons. Sequencing was done on a sample of PBMCs or a T cell subset sorted from them (not recorded which). The V and J genes are TRBV7-3 and TRBJ2-1, with 7 bases aligning to TRBD2. The clonotype comes from an adult woman who had mild COVID-19 (a few samples of this study predate the infection). Cell type and time point are not known. CDR3 DNA: TGTGCCAGCGGCGGGGGTAGTACCTACAATGAGCAGTTCTTC. It encodes CASGGGSTYNEQFF.